The clone carrying this TCR beta chain has only a few counts. Its specificity is not known. Libraries of TCR beta came from quantitative 5'-RACE with molecular barcodes. TCRdb independently ran MiXCR on the 5' RACE reads; one entry per CDR3 protein. Of around 330,000 distinct CDR3 sequences in the sample, 9.5% to 13% were seen once. The data are from a study of CD8 T cells in ankylosing spondylitis. Overall study findings and caveats: A motif of 7 to 9 highly homologous TCR beta variants was seen as apparently characteristic of ankylosing spondylitis blood. Reported data indicate significant enrichment of disease-linked clones within matched ankylosing spondylitis synovial fluid.

Germline loops: CDR1 DFQATT, CDR2 SNEGSKA (reference sequence). This CDR3 is built from 18 residues. The ends were cut back, 5 bases at V and 0 bases at J, with 23 bases in the middle. The chain joins TRBV20-1 to TRBJ1-5; D call uncertain. The clonotype comes from a female donor with ankylosing spondylitis or in good health (not recorded which). The sequencing input was blood, either unsorted or a sorted T cell fraction (not recorded which). DNA of the CDR3: TGCAGTGCTCTCAAACCCGGTTCAGGATACCATAGCAATCAGCCCCAGCATTTT. It translates to CSALKPGSGYHSNQPQHF.